These T cell receptor beta chains were read from a single sample in a study of blood T cell repertoires in COVID-19. The repertoire was sequenced with immunoSEQ multiplex PCR; TCRdb's copy has only in-frame clones and lacks some. The sample holds approximately 210,000 clones, approximately 87% seen once. Specimen: peripheral blood. These receptor sequences come from a woman in her 70s with active or convalescent COVID-19. CDR3s include the opening cysteine and the closing phenylalanine or tryptophan. D genes are given only for firm matches. Clone size appears in some rows only: once, few, many, or a class for an expanded clone.

-	-	TRBV5-1	TRBJ1-1	CASSDQGGTEAFF	TGCGCCAGCAGCGATCAGGGTGGGACTGAAGCTTTCTTT
TRBD2	-	TRBV30	TRBJ2-7	CAWSYSGLAGYEQYF	TGTGCCTGGAGTTACTCCGGACTAGCGGGCTACGAGCAGTACTTC
TRBD1	-	TRBV11-3	TRBJ2-7	CASSYGQGPSYEQYF	TGTGCCAGCAGCTACGGACAGGGTCCCTCCTACGAGCAGTACTTC
TRBD1	once	TRBV19	TRBJ1-6	CASSPGTGATNSPLHF	TGTGCCAGTAGCCCCGGGACAGGGGCTACCAATTCACCCCTCCACTTT
-	-	TRBV3-1/TRBV3-2	TRBJ2-5	CASSQDPGRGETQYF	TGTGCCAGCAGCCAAGATCCTGGCAGGGGAGAGACCCAGTACTTC
TRBD2	-	TRBV9	TRBJ2-7	CASSAGREGYDEQYF	TGTGCCAGCAGCGCTGGACGGGAGGGGTACGACGAGCAGTACTTC
-	-	TRBV11-2	TRBJ2-7	CASSPLAPYEQYF	TGTGCCAGCAGCCCCCTGGCCCCCTACGAGCAGTACTTC
-	-	TRBV11-1	TRBJ2-7	CASSYTGQGSYEQYF	TGTGCCAGCAGCTATACGGGACAAGGCTCCTACGAGCAGTACTTC
TRBD2	-	TRBV27	TRBJ2-7	CASGRTPGLAGSSAYEQYF	TGTGCCAGCGGCCGCACCCCGGGACTAGCGGGTAGCTCGGCCTACGAGCAGTACTTC
TRBD1	-	TRBV7-2	TRBJ1-1	CASSRPGTGGTEAFF	TGTGCCAGCAGCCGCCCCGGGACAGGGGGCACTGAAGCTTTCTTT
TRBD1	-	TRBV2	TRBJ1-5	CASSPGTASNQPQHF	TGTGCCAGCAGTCCCGGGACAGCCAGCAATCAGCCCCAGCATTTT
-	-	TRBV6-5	TRBJ1-2	CASSPSYGWYYTF	TGTGCCAGCAGTCCTAGTTACGGGTGGTACTACACCTTC
-	once	TRBV3-1/TRBV3-2	TRBJ1-1	CASSKLTDREAFF	TGTGCCAGCAGCAAGTTGACAGACAGGGAAGCTTTCTTT
TRBD2	-	TRBV3-1/TRBV3-2	TRBJ2-7	CASSLSGTLYEQYF	TGTGCCAGCAGCCTCAGCGGGACCCTCTACGAGCAGTACTTC
-	once	TRBV7-2	TRBJ2-2	CASSSGGMATGELFF	TGTGCCAGCAGTTCTGGGGGGATGGCCACCGGGGAGCTGTTTTTT
-	-	TRBV5-1	TRBJ1-1	CASSSSSTLNTEAFF	TGCGCCAGCAGCTCTTCATCTACCCTGAACACTGAAGCTTTCTTT
-	few	TRBV30	TRBJ1-1	CAWGDRGRYDTEAFF	TGTGCCTGGGGTGACCGGGGGAGATACGACACTGAAGCTTTCTTT
-	-	TRBV7-2	TRBJ1-3	CASSLRERTRKPVGNTIYF	TGTGCCAGCAGCCTACGCGAAAGGACACGGAAACCAGTTGGAAACACCATATATTTT
-	-	TRBV18	TRBJ2-7	CASSTTLSYEQYF	TGTGCCAGCTCAACAACCCTCTCCTACGAGCAGTACTTC
-	-	TRBV6-6	TRBJ2-3	CASSYSKRGSDTQYF	TGTGCCAGCAGTTACTCGAAGAGGGGGTCAGATACGCAGTATTTT
-	-	TRBV6-5	TRBJ1-5	CASTGGGEYQPQHF	TGTGCCAGCACCGGAGGAGGGGAGTATCAGCCCCAGCATTTT
TRBD1	-	TRBV19	TRBJ1-1	CASTRRGTAEAFF	TGTGCCAGTACCCGACGGGGGACAGCTGAAGCTTTCTTT
TRBD1	-	TRBV5-1	TRBJ2-1	CASSFSAGGYNEQFF	TGCGCCAGCAGCTTTTCGGCAGGGGGATACAATGAGCAGTTCTTC
-	-	TRBV4-1	TRBJ2-2	CASSQTRGRIPGELFF	TGCGCCAGCAGCCAAACCCGGGGGAGGATCCCCGGGGAGCTGTTTTTT
-	-	TRBV30	TRBJ1-5	CAWSRSPDQPQHF	TGTGCCTGGAGTAGAAGCCCTGATCAGCCCCAGCATTTT
-	once	TRBV19	TRBJ2-7	CASSRGEAQISYEQYF	TGTGCCAGTTCCCGGGGAGAAGCACAAATCTCCTACGAGCAGTACTTC
TRBD1	-	TRBV2	TRBJ1-1	CASNYQGAQAFF	TGTGCCAGCAACTATCAGGGGGCGCAAGCTTTCTTT
-	-	TRBV11-2	TRBJ1-1	CASSLDLVNTEAFF	TGTGCCAGCAGCTTAGATCTTGTGAACACTGAAGCTTTCTTT
-	-	TRBV12-2	TRBJ2-2	CASRLATGGAGELFF	TGTGCAAGTCGCTTAGCGACAGGGGGCGCAGGGGAGCTGTTTTTT
TRBD2	-	TRBV2	TRBJ2-5	CASTLAGFQETQYF	TGTGCCAGCACACTAGCGGGCTTCCAAGAGACCCAGTACTTC
-	-	TRBV18	TRBJ2-2	CASSPGQMNTGELFF	TGTGCCAGCTCACCAGGTCAGATGAACACCGGGGAGCTGTTTTTT
-	-	TRBV28	TRBJ1-1	CASSLNPMGGTQNTEAFF	TGTGCCAGCAGTTTAAACCCCATGGGGGGGACACAGAACACTGAAGCTTTCTTT
TRBD1	-	TRBV5-1	TRBJ1-1	CASSPSPQGTLMNTEAFF	TGCGCCAGCAGCCCTTCCCCACAGGGGACGCTCATGAACACTGAAGCTTTCTTT
TRBD1	-	TRBV5-1	TRBJ1-1	CASNSGQAETEAFF	TGCGCCAGCAACTCGGGACAGGCGGAGACTGAAGCTTTCTTT
TRBD1	-	TRBV3-1/TRBV3-2	TRBJ1-4	CASSYPGQGAEKLFF	TGTGCCAGCAGCTACCCGGGACAGGGGGCGGAAAAACTGTTTTTT
TRBD2	-	TRBV7-2	TRBJ2-7	CASSLRASGGYEQYF	TGTGCCAGCAGCTTACGGGCTAGCGGGGGATACGAGCAGTACTTC
-	-	TRBV6-5	TRBJ1-1	CASTSAVGAEAFF	TGTGCCAGCACCTCCGCGGTGGGAGCTGAAGCTTTCTTT
-	-	TRBV28	TRBJ2-5	CASTGQQETQYF	TGTGCCAGCACCGGACAGCAAGAGACCCAGTACTTC
TRBD1	-	TRBV5-4	TRBJ1-4	CASSNQGGAANEKLFF	TGTGCCAGCAGCAATCAGGGGGGAGCGGCTAATGAAAAACTGTTTTTT
TRBD2	-	TRBV5-8	TRBJ2-3	CASSPLAGLAWGYF	TGTGCCAGCAGCCCACTAGCGGGATTGGCTTGGGGGTATTTT
-	-	TRBV30	TRBJ2-3	CAWQTDTQYF	TGTGCCTGGCAGACAGATACGCAGTATTTT
-	-	TRBV7-9	TRBJ2-3	CASSEQGGDTQYF	TGTGCCAGCAGCGAACAGGGAGGGGATACGCAGTATTTT
-	few	TRBV12-3/TRBV12-4	TRBJ2-7	CASSFREMGEQYF	TGTGCCAGCAGTTTTCGGGAGATGGGCGAGCAGTACTTC